A selection of T cell receptor beta chains follows, all from one sample in a study of OX40 agonist ivuxolimab in advanced cancers. Data came from immunoSEQ multiplex PCR; TCRdb stores just in-frame clones and leaves some out. This sample has roughly 75,000 clones, with around 86% found just once. This specimen was CD4+ or CD8+ T cells sorted from blood, taken in a trial of the OX40 agonist ivuxolimab. These receptor sequences come from an adult with an advanced solid tumor such as melanoma, head and neck, liver or kidney cancer. Each CDR3 is given without its conserved first and last residue. D genes are given only for firm matches.

J gene | D gene | V gene | CDR3 protein
TRBJ1-1 | TRBD1 | TRBV19 | ASSLTGGDTEAF
TRBJ1-2 | - | TRBV7-4 | ASSLAPGTYYGYT
TRBJ2-2 | TRBD2 | TRBV4-2 | ASSQDPTGTSGLGELF
TRBJ2-3 | - | TRBV5-1 | ASSLNDIITDTQY
TRBJ2-2 | TRBD1 | TRBV7-9 | ASRPISGTANTGELF
TRBJ1-5 | - | TRBV4-1 | ASSPTRGNRNQPQH
TRBJ2-3 | - | TRBV6-1 | ASGGATTDTQY
TRBJ2-7 | TRBD2 | TRBV11-2 | ASSYLAGTYEQY
TRBJ2-7 | TRBD1 | TRBV5-1 | ASSLGTGNTYEQY
TRBJ2-6 | - | TRBV29-1 | SVSPSGANVLT
TRBJ2-1 | TRBD2 | TRBV29-1 | SVFLAGRNEQF
TRBJ1-4 | - | TRBV28 | ASSFGGVTNEKLF
TRBJ1-1 | - | TRBV6-1 | ASRIRDKGTEAF
TRBJ1-2 | - | TRBV9 | ASSSPGQVYGYT
TRBJ2-7 | - | TRBV9 | ASSAQRGGLEQY
TRBJ2-2 | - | TRBV14 | ASSQVTSRVTGELF
TRBJ1-1 | TRBD1 | TRBV7-8 | ASSLGQPNTEAF